The subject of this entry is one T cell receptor beta chain. Its antigen is not yet known. One base away there is no much larger clone; base qualities are not given. Library construction relied on the immunoSEQ multiplex PCR assay. A mixture of 60 forward primers for TCR Vbeta segments and 13 reverse primers for TCR Jbeta segments was used in the multiplex PCR. The CDR3 region of rearranged TCR beta genes was amplified from genomic DNA by a multiplex PCR assay. Amplified TCR beta libraries were sequenced as 87-base-pair reads on the Illumina HiSeq System. The published analysis was carried out like this. A later analysis tallied around 82 million unique TCR beta chains across the approximately 670 repertoires, and approximately 9.9 million of those chains were shared by two or more donors. Raw reads were error-corrected and collapsed into unique sequences with a nearest-neighbor algorithm that merged closely related sequences to remove PCR and sequencing errors. CDR3 sequences were aligned to IMGT reference sequences to assign V, D and J gene segments. Each retained sequence needed at least a six-nucleotide match to both a V gene segment and a J gene segment. A rearrangement counted as productive if the CDR3 had no stop codons and remained in frame with V and J, and every other rearrangement counted as non-productive. Following IMGT convention, CDR3 was defined as the stretch from the second conserved V-encoded cysteine up to the conserved J-encoded phenylalanine. Sequences without an unambiguous match to a single V gene segment were excluded from the earlier analysis of about 600 of the donors. In an earlier analysis of 587 of the donors, a V segment was called functional when productive rearrangements were above 56.7%, and segregating when the standard deviation between donors exceeded 5%. To diagnose cytomegalovirus status from the catalog of TCR beta chain sequences, a statistical classification framework was built. V and J gene assignment, in a later analysis, came from comparing TCR nucleotide sequences with IMGT/GENE-DB human TR gene sequences. In a later analysis, CDR3 sequences and most-parsimonious VDJ recombination scenarios were assigned using the TCRdist pipeline. In a later analysis, each TCR beta chain was defined by its CDR3 amino acid sequence together with its V-gene family, and reads lacking a unique V-gene family were excluded. To address suspected cross-contamination and a sequencing artifact, a later analysis removed 550 to 750 highly shared, low-generation-probability nucleotide sequences. In a later analysis, a clonal expansion index was calculated for each public chain from normalized within-repertoire ranks of inferred template counts. Generation probabilities in a later analysis came from a VDJ recombination model fitted to out-of-frame rearrangements, and those results were checked against IGoR. In a later analysis, hypergeometric tests were used to score TCR-TCR, TCR-HLA and TCR-CMV co-occurrence, with a repertoire-size bias correction applied to TCR pairs. In a later analysis, false discovery rates were estimated by permuting HLA or CMV assignments 20 times. A later analysis grouped co-occurring TCRs with DBSCAN, adding TCRdist sequence similarity when clustering within HLA-allele-positive subsets. Co-occurrence clustering excluded repertoires with fewer than 30,000 or more than 120,000 public chains, plus five with anomalous nucleotide sharing. The source is immuneACCESS, and TCRdb retained only in-frame sequences with V and J called. Part of the clones is not carried over; for the studies checked, unresolved V genes explain less than half of this, and the remainder is unexplained. V, J and clone size were drawn from that table, and D and trimming were deduced from the DNA. In all, the sample holds about 190,000 clones, and roughly four fifths of those were seen once. 2.5% to 3.5% of the sample is taken by the ten largest.

These data originate in a study of cytomegalovirus exposure and HLA in healthy donors (dated 2017 in TCRdb). Broadly, across the study: In an earlier analysis of under 750 of the donors, approximately 300 Gb of sequence data and some 100 million unique TCR beta sequences from about 180 million T cells were reported. Approximately 300 gigabases of sequencing data and around 88 million unique TCR sequences made up an early release that covered under 750 HLA-typed donors. Of the approximately 400 genotyped donors, approximately 80% fell in the genetic ancestry cluster associated with self-reported Caucasian donors. The aim of the study was to test whether cataloging public T cell receptors could identify signatures of past pathogen exposure. The T cell repertoires of around 670 subjects were profiled by immunosequencing and related to cytomegalovirus serostatus. In addition to the first cohort of 650 to 800 subjects, a separate validation cohort of under 150 different subjects was used. To predict cytomegalovirus infection status, the study combined high-throughput TCR immunosequencing, statistical association of individual TCRs with disease status, and machine learning. To study patterns of TCR occurrence, a later analysis re-analyzed previously published TCR beta repertoires from several hundred donors and added high-resolution HLA genotyping. Rather than drawing on any new phenotypic data, the later analysis identified candidate immune exposures from TCR beta sequences and the way those sequences occurred across donors. To decide whether each TCR beta V gene segment behaved as functional or pseudogenic, an earlier analysis of 587 of the donors relied on high-throughput TCR beta sequencing. Alongside the repertoire data, information on donor age, sex, ethnicity and CMV serostatus was compiled. A later genetic analysis used genome-wide SNP genotypes for about 55% of the 666 donors, treating that subset as a discovery cohort. All discovery cohort repertoires had been generated on a single sequencing platform. HLA typing included class I and class II loci at four-digit resolution. The number of typed donors differed by locus: roughly 620-640 for A, B, C, DRB1 and DQB1; approximately 530 for DQA1; fewer than 610 for DPA1; and some 470 for DPB1. Four or five DR-DQ haplotypes were handled as single units for association and clustering, since linkage in the cohort was strong. Across some 400 genotyped donors of the cohort, an average of approximately 220,000 unique TCR beta nucleotide sequences per donor were sequenced, and approximately 17% of those sequences were non-productive. The paper's findings and limits, for the study overall: A cluster of highly shared sequence variants was judged likely to represent a technical artifact of the sequencing pipeline. According to the authors, the approach could potentially be generalized to other disease states and immunological phenotypes. The only immune exposure information available for the cohort was CMV serostatus. Linkage disequilibrium might explain the correlated functional status among segregating V segments, but an unknown experimental factor could not be ruled out. In a later analysis, the rate of TCR association differed among HLA loci, with DRB1 alleles having the most associated TCRs and HLA-C alleles having the fewest. In both the original and validation cohorts, the classifier was reported to diagnose cytomegalovirus status with high specificity and sensitivity. In a later analysis, HLA-associated TCR beta chains showed more clonal expansion and lower generation probabilities than non-associated chains that were equally common. An association between a missense DCLRE1C variant and V-gene and J-gene trimming of TCR beta chains was found in a later genetic analysis and replicated in an independent cohort. A few of the identified cytomegalovirus-associated TCR beta chains were confirmed in vitro to be specific for cytomegalovirus antigens. Compared with the approximately 700-donor mean, donors in an Asian-associated ancestry cluster had fewer N-insertions in productive TCRs, according to a later genetic analysis. In a later analysis, several top co-occurrence clusters were reported to appear linked to parvovirus B19, influenza, CMV and Epstein-Barr virus. While some public TCRs were present in many individuals, most TCR sequences turned up only very rarely across donors. Broadly in line with IMGT annotations, most TCR beta V segments showed up in productive rearrangements about 90% or about 30% of the time in an earlier analysis of approximately 600 of the donors. Only TCR beta chains were sequenced in this cohort, and the absence of alpha or paired-chain data limited detectable features. The presence/absence analyses assumed that sequencing depth was roughly uniform across donors, and that assumption may not be true. A later analysis associated 16,951 TCR beta sequences with specific HLA alleles at a false discovery rate of 0.05. In a later analysis, most CMV-associated TCR beta chains were found to appear HLA-restricted, with HLA associations seemingly driven largely by CMV exposure. Strong co-occurrence of HLA alleles, especially DR and DQ, made assigning TCR associations to individual alleles difficult. A further reported finding was that TCR beta sequences accurately predicted the HLA-A and HLA-B alleles for most subjects in the first cohort. About 17 rarely observed V segments, including chromosome 9 orphons, were excluded from the earlier analysis of approximately 600 of the donors because counts were too low. In the study, approximately 150 TCR beta chains were listed as associated with cytomegalovirus. Because some donors lacked HLA typing at each locus, the association tests relied only on the typed subset. Some IMGT-functional V segments, including TRBV6-2 and TRBV6-3, could not be told apart with the 87-base-pair reads, so those segments were excluded.

The cohort comprised approximately 700 healthy bone marrow donors. At the time of sampling, every cohort member was nominally healthy, though immune exposures that went unrecorded were likely present. The donor tested CMV seropositive, placing the donor among the approximately 290 seropositive members of the cohort. Every donor gave a peripheral blood sample, and the peripheral blood mononuclear cells from that sample were used for TCR beta sequencing. The Qiagen DNeasy Blood Extraction Kit was used to extract genomic DNA from the blood cell samples. CDR3 length: 13 amino acids, cysteine to phenylalanine. The read is trimmed to its CDR3 DNA, 39 bases read in frame from base 1. The germline V gene supplies CDR1 SGHDT and CDR2 YYEEEE.

The TCR originated in a woman aged 30 to 39 in good health and CMV-seropositive. The material sequenced was PBMCs. Here the chain combines TRBV5-6 and TRBJ2-5, and 7 junctional nucleotides match TRBD1. The J call is uncertain, as TRBJ2-7 better fits the DNA end. DNA sequence: TGTGCCAGCAGCTTTACAGGGGTTTACGAGCAGTACTTC. It translates to CASSFTGVYEQYF.